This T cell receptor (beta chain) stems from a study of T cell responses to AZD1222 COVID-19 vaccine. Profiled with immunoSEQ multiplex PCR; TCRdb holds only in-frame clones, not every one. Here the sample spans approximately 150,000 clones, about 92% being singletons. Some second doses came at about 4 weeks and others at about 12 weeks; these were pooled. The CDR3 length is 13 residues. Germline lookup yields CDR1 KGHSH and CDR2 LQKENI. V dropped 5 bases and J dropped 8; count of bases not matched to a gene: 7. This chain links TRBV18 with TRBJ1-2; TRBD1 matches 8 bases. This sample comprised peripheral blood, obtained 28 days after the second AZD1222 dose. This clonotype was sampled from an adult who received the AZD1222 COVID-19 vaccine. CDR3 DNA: TGTGCCAGCTCAGCCGGGACAGGCGGAGGCTACACCTTC. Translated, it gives CASSAGTGGGYTF. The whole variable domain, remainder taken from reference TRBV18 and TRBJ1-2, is NAGVMQNPRHLVRRRGQEARLRCSPMKGHSHVYWYRQLPEEGLKFMVYLQKENIIDESGMPKERFSAEFPKEGPSILRIQQVVRGDSAAYFCASSAGTGGGYTFGSGTRLTVV.